Below are 27 T cell receptor beta chains sequenced from a single sample in a study of T cells in narcolepsy. Sequencing used immunoSEQ multiplex PCR; TCRdb keeps in-frame clones, though not all of them. The sample carries over 25,000 clones, around 78% recorded once. Source material: CD45RA- memory CD4+ T cells from PBMCs. These receptors were collected from a human donor with narcolepsy.

This chain joins TRBV5-4 and TRBJ1-2; D uncertain. The ends were cut back, 0 bases at V and 1 base at J, with 4 bases in the middle. CDR3 length equals 13 residues. From germline, CDR1 is SGHNT and CDR2 YYREEE (reference sequence). The CDR3, as DNA: TGTGCCAGCAGCTTGGACCGTAACTATGGCTACACCTTC. This translates into CASSLDRNYGYTF.

The chain combines TRBV5-5 with TRBJ1-4; D not resolved. V gave up 2 bases and J gave up 5 bases, with 10 bases separating them. Germline CDR1 SGHKS, CDR2 YYEKEE (reference sequence). The CDR3 is 14 residues long. The CDR3 region has the DNA TGTGCCAGCAGCTTTTGGACGGACAATGAAAAACTGTTTTTT. It encodes CASSFWTDNEKLFF.

The rearrangement uses TRBV6-1 and TRBJ1-1, with 9 positions matching TRBD1. Germline CDR1 MNHNS, CDR2 SASEGT. V shed 3 bases, J shed 3 bases, and the junction held 5 bases outside the gene matches. The CDR3 runs to 15 residues. The CDR3 here is CASSDSTGGHTEAFF. DNA for the CDR3: TGTGCCAGCAGTGATTCCACAGGGGGCCACACTGAAGCTTTCTTT.

V gene TRBV10-3 combines with J gene TRBJ1-5, with D maybe TRBD1 (6 bases). CDR1 is ENHRY, CDR2 SYGVKD, per germline. Trimming took off 0 bases at V and 7 bases at J, with 13 bases between the two ends. There are 15 residues in the CDR3. The CDR3 nucleotides are TGTGCCATCAGTGAGTCTACGGGGGGCCGACAGCCCCAGCATTTT. Protein product: CAISESTGGRQPQHF.

This clone has a handful of counts. The V gene is TRBV18, the J gene TRBJ2-7; 12 bases fit TRBD2. The ends lost 3 bases at V and 3 bases at J; junction bases unmatched: 3. CDR3 size: 15 residues. The germline V gene encodes CDR1 KGHSH and CDR2 LQKENI. This CDR3 is CASSPPGLAGYEQYF. CDR3 nucleotides: TGTGCCAGCTCACCCCCGGGACTAGCGGGCTACGAGCAGTACTTC.

The J gene is TRBJ2-5, the V gene TRBV7-2; D is unresolved. Germline V gene data show CDR1 as SGHTA and CDR2 as FQGNSA. Between the trimmed V and J ends, which lost 7 bases and 3 bases, there was a span of 12 bases. The CDR3 covers 13 residues. The CDR3 sequence is CASTVVGKETQYF. DNA of the CDR3: TGTGCCAGCACCGTCGTAGGTAAAGAGACCCAGTACTTC.

The chain joins TRBV2 to TRBJ2-2, with a weak D call TRBD1 (5 bases). Germline CDR1 reads SNHLY; CDR2 reads FYNNEI. The length of the CDR3 is 15 residues. V lost 8 bases and J 0 bases, leaving 13 bases between the germline ends. Here the CDR3 reads CASRETAPNTGELFF. For the CDR3, the DNA is TGTGCCAGCCGAGAGACAGCCCCGAACACCGGGGAGCTGTTTTTT.

The V call is TRBV5-1, the J call TRBJ2-1; no clear D. V lost 0 bases to trimming and J lost 2 bases, with 12 bases between them. From germline, CDR1 is SGHRS and CDR2 YFSETQ. There are 16 residues in the CDR3. CDR3 sequence: CASSLEGRVAYNEQFF. The CDR3 region has the DNA TGCGCCAGCAGCTTGGAGGGTAGGGTGGCCTACAATGAGCAGTTCTTC.

V gene TRBV5-4 combines with J gene TRBJ1-2, with D perhaps TRBD1 (6 bases). CDR3 length: 16 amino acids. Germline CDR1 reads SGHNT; CDR2 reads YYREEE (reference sequence). The V and J ends lost 0 bases and 1 base respectively, with 13 bases between them. The DNA for the CDR3 is TGTGCCAGCAGCTTGGGGCTTGACAGGCGTAACTATGGCTACACCTTC. Encoded protein: CASSLGLDRRNYGYTF.

J is TRBJ1-6 and V is TRBV30, with 7 bases aligning to TRBD1. This CDR3 comprises 15 residues. Losses at the gene ends were 0 bases for V and 8 bases for J; bases not matched to a gene: 7. Germline values: CDR1 GTSNPN, CDR2 SVGIG (reference sequence). DNA of the CDR3: TGTGCCTGGAGTGTACCTCGACAGGGAGATTCACCCCTCCACTTT. Translated: CAWSVPRQGDSPLHF.

This clone has a handful of counts. This chain joins TRBV28 and TRBJ1-1; 7 bases match TRBD1. Losses at the gene ends were 5 bases for V and 1 base for J; bases not matched to a gene: 7. CDR1 MDHEN and CDR2 SYDVKM come from the germline V gene. The CDR3 totals 15 residues. CDR3 bases: TGTGCCAGCAGTCTTCCGGGACAGTCGAACACTGAAGCTTTCTTT. Its translation is CASSLPGQSNTEAFF.

The V and J genes are TRBV4-2 and TRBJ2-7; D might be TRBD1 (5 bases). CDR3 length: 15 residues. V was shortened by 1 base and J by 3 bases, with 13 bases between the two germline ends. Germline loops: CDR1 LGHNA, CDR2 YNFKEQ. CDR3 coding DNA: TGTGCCAGCAGCCAAGTGTGGCAGGGCGTCTACGAGCAGTACTTC. Protein product: CASSQVWQGVYEQYF.

This clone appeared once. V gene TRBV6-1 combines with J gene TRBJ1-2; 7 bases fit TRBD1. With V trimmed by 7 bases and J by 4 bases, 6 bases remained unmatched. This CDR3 comprises 13 residues. The germline CDR1 and CDR2 sequences are MNHNS and SASEGT. The CDR3 region is CASIRTGSYGYTF. CDR3 sequence (DNA): TGTGCCAGCATACGGACAGGTAGCTATGGCTACACCTTC.

The CDR3 DNA sequence: TGTGCCAGCGGGGACAGCTACTACGAGCAGTACTTC. Protein product: CASGDSYYEQYF. The chain combines TRBV6-6 with TRBJ2-7; 7 bases match TRBD1. The J segment lost 3 bases and the V segment lost 8 bases, leaving 4 bases of the junction unmatched. Germline values: CDR1 MNHNY, CDR2 SVGAGI (reference sequence). This CDR3 has 12 amino acids.

V gene TRBV27 combines with J gene TRBJ2-4; 7 bases align to TRBD2. The V segment lost 4 bases and the J segment 0 bases; nucleotides outside the gene matches: 3. The CDR3 contains 15 residues. CDR1 and CDR2 from the germline V gene are MNHEY and SMNVEV (reference sequence). The CDR3 nucleotides are TGTGCCAGCAGTTGGGACTACCTAGCCAAAAACATTCAGTACTTC. Translating gives CASSWDYLAKNIQYF.

This sequence joins TRBV7-9 and TRBJ2-2; 10 bases match TRBD2. This CDR3 is built from 16 residues. J gave up 8 bases and V 0 bases, and 6 bases lay outside the gene matches. CDR1 and CDR2 from the germline V gene are SEHNR and FQNEAQ (reference sequence). The CDR3 DNA sequence: TGTGCCAGCAGCTTAGCGACAGCGGGGGGGCCTGGGGAGCTGTTTTTT. This gives the protein CASSLATAGGPGELFF.

The rearrangement links TRBV30 to TRBJ1-1, with TRBD1 matching 7 bases. The CDR3 is made up of 14 amino acids. CDR1 and CDR2 (germline): GTSNPN, SVGIG (reference sequence). V lost 2 bases, J lost 0 bases, and 3 bases stayed unmatched. CDR3 residues: CAWSWDSMNTEAFF. Here the CDR3 DNA reads TGTGCCTGGAGTTGGGACAGCATGAACACTGAAGCTTTCTTT. Together with reference TRBV30 and TRBJ1-1, the CDR3 gives the full variable domain: SQTIHQWPATLVQPVGSPLSLECTVEGTSNPNLYWYRQAAGRGLQLLFYSVGIGQISSEVPQNLSASRPQDRQFILSSKKLLLSDSGFYLCAWSWDSMNTEAFFGQGTRLTVV.

V gene TRBV6-6 combines with J gene TRBJ2-7; TRBD2 is a possible D gene (6 bases). CDR1 MNHNY and CDR2 SVGAGI come from the germline V gene (reference sequence). This CDR3 region has 12 residues. V was pared by 4 bases and J by 6 bases, with 10 bases between. CDR3 in amino acids: CASSFIGGEQYF. The CDR3 DNA reads as TGTGCCAGCAGTTTTATCGGGGGCGAGCAGTACTTC.

The chain employs TRBV25-1 and TRBJ2-6, with 10 bases that match TRBD1. Losses at the gene ends were 2 bases for V and 3 bases for J; bases not matched to a gene: 7. The germline CDR1 and CDR2 sequences are MGHDK and SYGVNS. The length of the CDR3 is 18 residues. CDR3 loop: CASSEPGTGVGGANVLTF. Here the CDR3 DNA reads TGTGCCAGCAGTGAACCCGGGACAGGGGTGGGTGGGGCCAACGTCCTGACTTTC.

This chain joins TRBV18 and TRBJ1-1; TRBD1 matches 7 bases. J gave up 6 bases and V 4 bases, and 11 bases lay outside the gene matches. The CDR3 totals 15 residues. Germline V gene data show CDR1 as KGHSH and CDR2 as LQKENI. CDR3 sequence: CASSRNRGEIPEAFF. The CDR3 DNA reads as TGTGCCAGCTCACGAAACAGGGGAGAGATCCCTGAAGCTTTCTTT.

The V and J genes are TRBV4-1 and TRBJ2-5; TRBD2 matches 11 bases. The trim removed 1 base at V and 5 bases at J, leaving 12 bases unmatched. Germline V gives CDR1 MGHRA, CDR2 YSYEKL. The CDR3 sequence is 18 residues long. CDR3: CASSQGLHSSGGSETQYF. Here the CDR3 DNA reads TGCGCCAGCAGCCAAGGGCTCCACTCTAGCGGGGGGTCGGAGACCCAGTACTTC.

This chain uses TRBV20-1 with TRBJ2-5; no clear D gene. There are 11 residues in the CDR3. V was pared by 7 bases and J by 1 base, with 7 bases between. CDR1 DFQATT and CDR2 SNEGSKA come from the germline V gene (reference sequence). CDR3 nucleotides: TGCAGTGTGACACCCCAAGAGACCCAGTACTTC. Protein product: CSVTPQETQYF.

This clone was seen a handful of times. The V gene is TRBV6-5, the J gene TRBJ2-1, with D possibly TRBD2 on 5 matching bases. Trimming removed 3 bases at V and 0 bases at J, with 9 bases between. The length of the CDR3 is 15 residues. Germline V CDR1 and CDR2: MNHEY, SVGAGI. The DNA of the CDR3 is TGTGCCAGCAGTTATAGGCGGGTCTCCTACAATGAGCAGTTCTTC. Protein: CASSYRRVSYNEQFF.

The rearrangement uses TRBV6-5 and TRBJ2-7; tentatively, D is TRBD1 (5 bases). The CDR3 has 14 residues. The ends were cut back, 5 bases at V and 5 bases at J, with 16 bases in the middle. Per germline, CDR1 MNHEY and CDR2 SVGAGI. The CDR3 sequence is CASSPYRSGNEQYF. As DNA, the CDR3 is TGTGCCAGCAGTCCCTATAGATCAGGGAACGAGCAGTACTTC.

This clone was seen more than once but under ten times. The rearrangement links TRBV10-3 to TRBJ1-4, with D unresolved. This CDR3 spans 17 amino acids. Germline CDR1 and CDR2: ENHRY and SYGVKD. The germline V and J ends were trimmed by 0 bases and 8 bases, with 19 bases remaining between them. Here the CDR3 reads CAISESSDGSPGEKLFF. The DNA of the CDR3 is TGTGCCATCAGTGAGTCGTCAGACGGATCTCCTGGGGAAAAACTGTTTTTT.

This chain links TRBV11-3 with TRBJ2-1; 11 bases match TRBD2. V shed 5 bases, J shed 5 bases, and the junction held 8 bases outside the gene matches. CDR3 length: 16 residues. Germline loops: CDR1 SGHNT, CDR2 YENEEA. The CDR3, as DNA: TGTGCCAGCAGCAACAGACTAGCGGGGAGTAACAATGAGCAGTTCTTC. Translated: CASSNRLAGSNNEQFF.

V is TRBV19 and J is TRBJ2-7; 10 bases align to TRBD1. The CDR3 runs to 13 residues. CDR1 and CDR2 (germline): LNHDA, SQIVND (reference sequence). Losses at the gene ends were 9 bases for V and 1 base for J; bases not matched to a gene: 3. The CDR3 bases are TGTGCCAGCAGGACAGGGGGTTCCTACGAGCAGTACTTC. Its protein product is CASRTGGSYEQYF.